This T cell receptor beta chain was observed in a study of blood T cell repertoires in COVID-19. Produced via immunoSEQ multiplex PCR; TCRdb's table is partial and in-frame only. Here the sample spans about 110,000 clones, roughly 85% being singletons. V shed 0 bases, J shed 7 bases, and the junction held 6 bases outside the gene matches. Germline assignment: CDR1 LNHNV and CDR2 YYDKDF (reference sequence). This CDR3 contains 15 residues. This clone was recorded a few times. The J gene is TRBJ1-3, the V gene TRBV15; 7 bases agree with TRBD1. The sample comprised peripheral blood. This sequence was found in a man between 40 and 49 years old with acute or convalescent COVID-19. The CDR3 nucleotides read TGTGCCACCAGCAGAGATTCAGGGGGACACAACACCATATATTTT. Amino acids: CATSRDSGGHNTIYF.